This entry describes one TCR beta chain. The antigen is undetermined. Time point specified: newly diagnosed GD, antithyroid drugs for less than 3 months. RNA isolated from PBMCs was used to make the TCR library. Tubes containing EDTA received nine milliliters of drawn peripheral blood. Germline V lookup: CDR1 MGHRA, CDR2 YSYEKL. Trimming pared 4 bases from V and 9 bases from J, leaving 15 bases between. The CDR3 is 13 amino acids. This specimen comes from a study of regulatory T cells in long-lasting Graves disease. Through Arm-PCR of CDR3 regions and iRepertoire HTBI primers, TCR beta libraries were built. TCRdb reprocessed the multiplex PCR reads via MiXCR and lists one record per CDR3 protein. The table shows around 500,000 distinct CDR3 sequences, with 16% occurring only once. Study observations and caveats: Repertoires from persistent disease leaned toward TRBV28, TRBJ1-2 and TRBJ2-5.

These data are also associated with another study on T cells in Graves' hyperthyroidism and ophthalmopathy. That work states: First-round RT-PCR targeting the TCR CDR3 was performed with the HTBI primer set.

This clonotype was obtained from a woman aged 35-65 years with Graves disease. This sample comprised peripheral blood mononuclear cells (PBMCs), obtained at new diagnosis, from a patient treated with antithyroid drugs. The chain recombines TRBV4-1 with TRBJ1-2; no definite D call. The DNA for the CDR3 is TGCGCCAGCAGCCCGACCCTCATCGCGAGCTACACCTTC. Protein product: CASSPTLIASYTF.